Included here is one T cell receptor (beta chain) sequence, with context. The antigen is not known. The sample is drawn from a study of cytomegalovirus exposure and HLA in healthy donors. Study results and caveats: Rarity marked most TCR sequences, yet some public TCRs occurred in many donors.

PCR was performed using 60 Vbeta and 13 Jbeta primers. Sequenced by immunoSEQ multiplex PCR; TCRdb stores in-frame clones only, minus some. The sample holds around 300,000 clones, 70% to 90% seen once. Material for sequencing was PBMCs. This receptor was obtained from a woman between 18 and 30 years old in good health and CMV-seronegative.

CDR3 amino acids: CASSLGSDQLPLLVEAFF. The CDR3 DNA reads as TGCGCCAGCAGCTTGGGGAGCGACCAACTACCCCTCCTTGTTGAAGCTTTCTTT. This rearrangement joins TRBV5-1 to TRBJ1-1; D unresolved. This CDR3 has 18 residues. Trimming stripped 0 bases from V and 7 bases from J, with 25 bases between. Looked up from germline, CDR1 is SGHRS and CDR2 is YFSETQ.